This record concerns one TCR beta chain sequence. Its antigen is not known. The data were produced by immunoSEQ multiplex PCR, yet TCRdb's version contains in-frame clones alone and is incomplete. The profile shows 2,500,000 or so clones, less than 95% of them singletons. The data were obtained in a study of shared clonotypes between healthy human individuals. Germline V CDR1 and CDR2: LNHNV, YYDKDF (reference sequence). V dropped 2 bases and J dropped 5; count of bases not matched to a gene: 5. The CDR3 is 14 residues long. Study findings and constraints: Non-shared clonotypes displayed generation probabilities falling below those of clonotypes present in all four donors. Rarefaction analysis demonstrated incomplete sorted-subset sequencing notwithstanding large depth.

The clonotype was recovered from a man aged 18 to 35 in good health. Some clones in this sample may be carry-over from other donors' samples. The chain joins TRBV15 to TRBJ2-7, with 8 positions matching TRBD1. Sequencing was done on a sample of naive CD4+ T cells from PBMCs. The subset denotes: CD45RA+ positively selected. Here the CDR3 DNA reads TGTGCCACCAGCAGAAGGACAGGGAGCGACGAGCAGTACTTC. This gives the protein CATSRRTGSDEQYF.